This record looks at one T cell receptor beta chain sequence and its context. The data stem from a study of T-cell reconstitution after alpha-beta-depleted transplantation in children. The authors prepared the TCRbeta library with unique molecular identifiers. Each CDR3 protein is one row after TCRdb ran MiXCR on the PCR reads. Among about 400,000 distinct CDR3 sequences, about a fifth were seen once, and the ten largest hold over 3.5%. Trimming took off 0 bases at V and 1 base at J, with 10 bases between the two ends. Germline CDR1 and CDR2: KGHDR and SFDVKD. This CDR3 comprises 16 residues. V and J are TRBV24-1 and TRBJ2-3, with D uncertain. Sequenced here: PBMCs from the stem cell graft donor, sampled from the stem cell graft. The receptor was derived from a human donor who donated a stem cell graft to a child with acute myeloid leukemia. CDR3 DNA sequence: TGTGCCACCAGTGATTTGCAAGGGCAGCGCACAGATACGCAGTATTTT. Encoded protein: CATSDLQGQRTDTQYF.